Below are 28 T cell receptor beta chains sequenced from a single sample in a study of spatial heterogeneity in lung cancer. Time point described: sample taken at primary tumor resection. Whole RNA, isolated from tumor, nontumor lung or frozen PBMC, was sequenced without prior sorting. Using its own MiXCR run on the 5' RACE reads, TCRdb lists one record per CDR3 protein. The table records about 92,000 distinct CDR3 sequences, about 12% of them present only once. The sample here was PBMCs, taken at surgery. The receptors shown here come from a male donor with early-stage non-small cell lung cancer.

This clonotype appeared a few times. The chain links TRBV4-1 to TRBJ1-3; D remains unclear. There are 17 residues in the CDR3. V dropped 4 bases and J dropped 0 bases, with 16 bases sitting between them. CDR1 MGHRA and CDR2 YSYEKL come from the germline V gene. DNA of the CDR3: TGCGCCAGCAGCCCAATGGGCGGGAGGACCTCTGGAAACACCATATATTTT. Its protein is CASSPMGGRTSGNTIYF.

This clonotype was found many times. V is TRBV6-2 or TRBV6-3 and J is TRBJ1-1, with a weak D call TRBD1 (6 bases). V was trimmed by 2 bases and J by 8 bases, leaving 12 bases between them. The CDR3 is made up of 13 amino acids. The V gene's germline CDR1 is MNHEY and CDR2 SVGEGT. The CDR3 nucleotides are TGTGCCAGCAGTTACCGGGACACCGGAGAAGCTTTCTTT. It yields the protein CASSYRDTGEAFF.

This clonotype was counted many times. This chain uses TRBV6-2 or TRBV6-3 with TRBJ2-1, with 8 nucleotides matching TRBD2. The V and J ends lost 8 bases and 4 bases, in that order; junction bases with no gene match: 7. This CDR3 is built from 14 residues. Per germline, CDR1 MNHEY and CDR2 SVGEGT. In DNA, the CDR3 is TGTGCCAGCGGTAGCGGGACTAGTTACAATGAGCAGTTCTTC. This translates into CASGSGTSYNEQFF.

The rearrangement links TRBV29-1 to TRBJ2-3, with D uncertain. V gave up 4 bases and J gave up 5 bases, with 10 bases separating them. CDR3 size: 12 residues. CDR1 and CDR2 from the germline V gene are SQVTM and ANQGSEA. CDR3: CSVAPLGDTQYF. Written as DNA, the CDR3 is TGCAGCGTTGCCCCGCTCGGAGATACGCAGTATTTT.

At least ten counts were recorded for this clonotype. J is TRBJ2-1 and V is TRBV11-3; 10 bases map to TRBD2. Germline-derived CDR1 and CDR2 are SGHNT and YENEEA. V was pared by 5 bases and J by 4 bases, with 8 bases of the junction left unmatched. The CDR3 sequence is 16 residues long. CDR3 residues: CASSPYTSGDYNEQFF. The DNA of the CDR3 is TGTGCCAGCAGCCCCTATACTAGCGGGGATTACAATGAGCAGTTCTTC. Variable domain in full (rest from reference TRBV11-3 and TRBJ2-1): EAGVVQSPRYKIIEKKQPVAFWCNPISGHNTLYWYLQNLGQGPELLIRYENEEAVDDSQLPKDRFSAERLKGVDSTLKIQPAELGDSAVYLCASSPYTSGDYNEQFFGPGTRLTVL.

This clonotype showed up just a few times. CDR3: CASSINGDRSYEQYF. Written as DNA, the CDR3 is TGTGCCAGTAGCATAAACGGAGACAGAAGCTACGAGCAGTACTTC. The chain is built from TRBV19 and TRBJ2-7; a weak D match, TRBD1 (5 bases). Trimming pared 6 bases from V and 3 bases from J, leaving 18 bases between. Germline CDR1 reads LNHDA; CDR2 reads SQIVND (reference sequence). The CDR3 sequence is 15 residues long. The full variable domain, its missing parts supplied by reference TRBV19 and TRBJ2-7, is DGGITQSPKYLFRKEGQNVTLSCEQNLNHDAMYWYRQDPGQGLRLIYYSQIVNDFQKGDIAEGYSVSREKKESFPLTVTSAQKNPTAFYLCASSINGDRSYEQYFGPGTRLTVT.

The J gene is TRBJ2-7, the V gene TRBV23-1, with 7 bases lining up with TRBD1. TRBV23-1 is an ORF, with its function uncertain. The CDR3 extends over 15 amino acids. Trimming took 4 bases from V and 5 from J; bases not matched to a gene: 11. The CDR3 spells CASSPRQGDVHEQYF. The CDR3 nucleotides read TGCGCCAGCAGTCCTCGACAGGGAGATGTCCACGAGCAGTACTTC.

This clonotype was picked up many times. The CDR3 DNA follows: TGCAGTGCTAGAGATTGGACCCCAGACACTGAAGCTTTCTTT. Amino acid sequence: CSARDWTPDTEAFF. The chain links TRBV20-1 to TRBJ1-1; D is ambiguous. CDR1 is DFQATT and CDR2 is SNEGSKA in the germline V gene (reference sequence). This CDR3 spans 14 amino acids. Trimming pared 0 bases from V and 3 bases from J, leaving 11 bases between.

This chain joins TRBV11-2 and TRBJ2-5, with 7 positions matching TRBD1. The CDR3 has 15 amino acids. Germline values: CDR1 SGHAT, CDR2 FQNNGV. J gave up 4 bases and V 6 bases, and 11 bases lay outside the gene matches. The DNA for the CDR3 is TGTGCCAGCAGTTATCGACAGGGTTCAGGAGAGACCCAGTACTTC. Its protein is CASSYRQGSGETQYF.

The table lists this clonotype with a few counts. V gene TRBV7-6 combines with J gene TRBJ2-1; 7 positions agree with TRBD2. The CDR3 totals 15 residues. V was clipped by 5 bases and J by 4 bases; unmatched bases: 8. The germline V gene encodes CDR1 SGHVS and CDR2 FNYEAQ. The CDR3 is CASSQTGTNYNEQFF. The CDR3 DNA is TGTGCCAGCAGCCAAACCGGGACTAATTACAATGAGCAGTTCTTC.

This clonotype turned up a few times. This rearrangement joins TRBV20-1 to TRBJ2-4; TRBD1 matches at 12 bases. Germline assignment: CDR1 DFQATT and CDR2 SNEGSKA (reference sequence). Unmatched junction bases numbered 4, after V lost 7 bases and J lost 3 bases. This CDR3 contains 14 residues. The CDR3 sequence: CSGGTGGHKNIQYF. The CDR3, as DNA: TGCAGTGGGGGGACAGGGGGCCACAAAAACATTCAGTACTTC.

The chain couples TRBV12-3 or TRBV12-4 to TRBJ2-7; D gene uncertain. Trimming removed 5 bases from V and 5 bases from J, with 7 bases in between. The CDR3 totals 11 residues. DNA of the CDR3: TGTGCCAGCAGTCTCCTTAACGAGCAGTACTTC. This sequence encodes CASSLLNEQYF.

The chain has TRBV7-9 and TRBJ2-5; D is unresolved. V lost 0 bases, J lost 3 bases, and 5 bases lay in between. Germline-derived CDR1 and CDR2 are SEHNR and FQNEAQ (reference sequence). The CDR3 has 13 amino acids. The CDR3 DNA is TGTGCCAGCAGCTTAGCCTCAGAAGAGACCCAGTACTTC. The encoded protein is CASSLASEETQYF.

This clonotype appeared many times. J is TRBJ2-1 and V is TRBV2; 9 nucleotides agree with TRBD2. Germline V gene sequence: CDR1 SNHLY, CDR2 FYNNEI. V trimming: 6 bases; J trimming: 0 bases; junction bases outside the gene matches: 0. The CDR3 consists of 14 residues. As DNA, the CDR3 is TGTGCCAGCAGGGGACTAGCCTCCTACAATGAGCAGTTCTTC. Protein sequence: CASRGLASYNEQFF.

A few counts support this clonotype. The chain employs TRBV7-3 and TRBJ2-2, with TRBD1 identical over 9 bases. Per the germline V gene, CDR1 is SGHTA and CDR2 is FQGTGA. CDR3 length: 15 amino acids. V was clipped by 0 bases and J by 7 bases; unmatched bases: 3. The DNA for the CDR3 is TGTGCCAGCAGCTTAACGGGACAGGGTTTCGGGGAGCTGTTTTTT. As protein: CASSLTGQGFGELFF.

The chain combines TRBV20-1 with TRBJ1-1; D remains ambiguous. Germline V CDR1 and CDR2: DFQATT, SNEGSKA (reference sequence). V shed 4 bases and J shed 0 bases, with 9 bases lying between them. CDR3 length: 13 amino acids. The DNA for the CDR3 is TGCAGTGCTACAGGTGCCATGAACACTGAAGCTTTCTTT. Translated, it gives CSATGAMNTEAFF.

This clonotype was counted a few times. The chain couples TRBV9 to TRBJ1-1; weak D call: TRBD1 (6 bases). This CDR3 region has 15 residues. V lost 4 bases to trimming and J lost 6 bases, with 19 bases between them. CDR1 and CDR2 (germline): SGDLS, YYNGEE. CDR3 coding DNA: TGTGCCAGCAGCCCCCCCAGGGGCGGATTTGCTGAAGCTTTCTTT. Translating it yields CASSPPRGGFAEAFF. The full variable domain, completed using reference TRBV9 and TRBJ1-1, is DSGVTQTPKHLITATGQRVTLRCSPRSGDLSVYWYQQSLDQGLQFLIQYYNGEERAKGNILERFSAQQFPDLHSELNLSSLELGDSALYFCASSPPRGGFAEAFFGQGTRLTVV.

The V and J genes are TRBV18 and TRBJ1-2; D may be TRBD1 (5 bases). The germline gives CDR1 KGHSH, CDR2 LQKENI. Trimming left V 2 bases short and J 4 bases short, with 11 bases between. The CDR3 is 14 residues long. The DNA for the CDR3 is TGTGCCAGCTCACCAGAAGACAGCATCTATGGCTACACCTTC. Its translation: CASSPEDSIYGYTF. The full variable domain, rest sourced from reference TRBV18 and TRBJ1-2, is NAGVMQNPRHLVRRRGQEARLRCSPMKGHSHVYWYRQLPEEGLKFMVYLQKENIIDESGMPKERFSAEFPKEGPSILRIQQVVRGDSAAYFCASSPEDSIYGYTFGSGTRLTVV.

This clonotype occurred many times. This sequence joins TRBV6-5 and TRBJ2-1; maybe TRBD2 (5 bases). The CDR3 has 14 amino acids. Germline V gene lookup returns CDR1 MNHEY and CDR2 SVGAGI. Between the trimmed V and J ends, which lost 2 bases and 0 bases, there was a span of 5 bases. CDR3 region: CASSYGSSYNEQFF. DNA of the CDR3: TGTGCCAGCAGTTACGGGAGCTCCTACAATGAGCAGTTCTTC.

The DNA of the CDR3 is TGCAGTGCTAGGATGACAGGTCGTACCAAAAACATTCAGTACTTC. Its protein product is CSARMTGRTKNIQYF. The rearrangement uses TRBV20-1 and TRBJ2-4; the D gene is possibly TRBD1 (6 bases). The germline CDR1 and CDR2 sequences are DFQATT and SNEGSKA (reference sequence). Trimming took 3 bases from V and 2 from J, leaving 14 bases between them. The CDR3 is 15 residues long.

Turning to this clonotype: A much larger clone differs from this one at a single base, so this may be a read error. The rearrangement uses TRBV6-2 or TRBV6-3 and TRBJ2-6, with D perhaps TRBD1 (6 bases). The CDR3 extends over 15 amino acids. Germline V gives CDR1 MNHEY, CDR2 SVGEGT. The CDR3 coding sequence is TGTGCCAGCAGCCTTCAGGGAGTGGGGGCCAACATCCTGACTTTC. The encoded protein is CASSLQGVGANILTF.

This clonotype was seen only a few times. V gene TRBV19 combines with J gene TRBJ1-5, with 10 bases lining up with TRBD1. Trimming cost V 6 bases and J 2 bases; bases outside gene matches: 10. This CDR3 is built from 17 residues. In germline, CDR1 is LNHDA, CDR2 SQIVND (reference sequence). CDR3 sequence reads: CASSNPGQGWGNQPQHF. CDR3 DNA: TGTGCCAGTAGCAACCCGGGACAGGGGTGGGGCAATCAGCCCCAGCATTTT.

This clonotype was recorded a few times. The chain links TRBV6-5 to TRBJ2-6; a weak D match, TRBD2 (6 bases). The V end lost 8 bases, the J end lost 2 bases, and 22 bases lay between the germline ends. This CDR3 comprises 18 residues. Germline V gene lookup returns CDR1 MNHEY and CDR2 SVGAGI. The CDR3 here is CASFPLGGLRAGANVLTF. CDR3 sequence (DNA): TGTGCCAGCTTCCCGTTGGGGGGACTTCGGGCTGGGGCCAACGTCCTGACTTTC.

This rearrangement joins TRBV27 to TRBJ2-6; no clear D gene. CDR1 is MNHEY and CDR2 is SMNVEV in the germline V gene (reference sequence). The CDR3 runs to 15 residues. The ends were cut back, 5 bases at V and 2 bases at J, with 10 bases in the middle. The CDR3 loop is CASSPLDPGANVLTF. The CDR3 nucleotides read TGTGCCAGCAGTCCCCTGGACCCTGGGGCCAACGTCCTGACTTTC.

The chain joins TRBV20-1 to TRBJ1-5, with 7 bases fitting TRBD1. The junction had 12 bases not matched to a gene; V was cut back by 6 bases and J by 7 bases. This CDR3 is 14 amino acids long. CDR1 and CDR2 from the germline V gene are DFQATT and SNEGSKA (reference sequence). The DNA for the CDR3 is TGCAGTGCCAAGGGGGCCCCCGACGGACAGCCCCAGCATTTT. Its translation: CSAKGAPDGQPQHF.

This rearrangement joins TRBV7-2 to TRBJ1-1; tentative D call: TRBD1 (6 bases). This CDR3 region has 14 residues. Germline V gives CDR1 SGHTA, CDR2 FQGNSA. Trimming removed 5 bases at V and 4 bases at J, with 14 bases between. Here the CDR3 DNA reads TGTGCCAGCAGCCTATTCGGACAGACCACTGAAGCTTTCTTT. Protein: CASSLFGQTTEAFF.

This chain uses TRBV15 with TRBJ2-1; 7 bases agree with TRBD2. The CDR3 totals 17 residues. V was pared by 1 base and J by 0 bases, with 6 bases of the junction left unmatched. Germline V lookup: CDR1 LNHNV, CDR2 YYDKDF (reference sequence). As DNA, the CDR3 is TGTGCCACCAGCAGAGGGTCTAGCGGAAGCTCCTACAATGAGCAGTTCTTC. Translated, it gives CATSRGSSGSSYNEQFF.

This clonotype showed up just a few times. The chain has TRBV3-1 and TRBJ2-4; perhaps TRBD1 as D (6 bases). The CDR3 consists of 14 residues. Trimming removed 6 bases from V and 0 bases from J, with 9 bases in between. Looked up from germline, CDR1 is LGHDT and CDR2 is YNNKEL (reference sequence). The CDR3: CASSHRAAKNIQYF. The DNA for the CDR3 is TGTGCCAGCAGTCACAGGGCAGCCAAAAACATTCAGTACTTC.